The rows below give T cell receptor beta chains drawn from one sample of a study of Ad26.COV2.S vaccination and SARS-CoV-2 variants. Generated by immunoSEQ multiplex PCR, the TCRdb table keeps only in-frame clones and is missing some. The sample shows about 460,000 clones, about 88% of them seen only once. The material was peripheral blood, obtained in a trial of Ad26.COV2.S vaccine versus placebo. The receptors come from a person between 18 and 59 years old who received the Ad26.COV2.S COVID-19 vaccine or a placebo. The CDR3 runs from the conserved cysteine through the conserved F or W. The D gene is left open where the match is weak.

j_call d_call v_call cdr3_aa cdr3_nt
TRBJ1-2 NA TRBV2 CASSVSGYTF TGTGCCAGCAGTGTATCGGGCTACACCTTC
TRBJ2-7 NA TRBV6-5 CASSLTGIYEQYF TGTGCCAGCAGTCTAACAGGGATTTACGAGCAGTACTTC
TRBJ1-5 NA TRBV2 CASSEVQGYSNQPQHF TGTGCCAGCAGTGAAGTCCAGGGCTATAGCAATCAGCCCCAGCATTTT
TRBJ1-2 TRBD1 TRBV2 CASRESGQGIGYTF TGTGCCAGCAGAGAATCGGGACAGGGGATCGGCTACACCTTC
TRBJ1-1 NA TRBV10-3 CAITWDRDNTEAFF TGTGCCATCACTTGGGACCGCGACAACACTGAAGCTTTCTTT
TRBJ2-1 NA TRBV6-1 CASRIQDNEQFF TGTGCCAGCAGAATACAGGACAATGAGCAGTTCTTC
TRBJ2-7 TRBD1 TRBV5-1 CASSSGQGIYEQYF TGCGCCAGCAGCTCGGGACAGGGGATCTACGAGCAGTACTTC
TRBJ1-3 TRBD1 TRBV3-1/TRBV3-2 CASSQFGTGGNTIYF TGTGCCAGCAGCCAATTCGGGACAGGGGGAAACACCATATATTTT
TRBJ2-6 NA TRBV3-1/TRBV3-2 CASSQVSRGSGANVLTF TGTGCCAGCAGCCAAGTCTCTCGGGGCTCTGGGGCCAACGTCCTGACTTTC
TRBJ2-1 TRBD2 TRBV3-1/TRBV3-2 CASSTLAGAYNEQFF TGTGCCAGCAGCACGCTAGCGGGAGCTTACAATGAGCAGTTCTTC
TRBJ2-2 NA TRBV10-3 CAISGQGGRMYTGELFF TGTGCCATCAGTGGTCAGGGCGGACGGATGTACACCGGGGAGCTGTTTTTT